The rows below give T cell receptor beta chains drawn from one sample of a study of OX40 agonist ivuxolimab in advanced cancers. Measured with immunoSEQ multiplex PCR; TCRdb has only the in-frame clones, and not every one. The sample lists about 20,000 clones; more than 65% were seen once. This specimen consisted of CD4+ or CD8+ T cells sorted from blood, obtained in a trial of the OX40 agonist ivuxolimab. The receptors here all came from an adult with an advanced solid tumor such as melanoma, head and neck, liver or kidney cancer. Each CDR3 is given with its conserved first and last residue. Each record gives: D gene, clone size, J gene, V gene, CDR3 DNA, CDR3 protein. A D gene is named only where the DNA matches it firmly. The size entry is marked missing in some rows and otherwise reads once, few, many or a size class.

D gene: NA; clone size: NA; J gene: TRBJ2-7; V gene: TRBV5-6; CDR3 DNA: TGTGCCAGCAGCTTTAAGGCGACTTGGGCCTACGAGCAGTACTTC; CDR3 protein: CASSFKATWAYEQYF
D gene: TRBD2; clone size: few; J gene: TRBJ2-1; V gene: TRBV19; CDR3 DNA: TGTGCCAGTAGTATGTGGCTAGCGGGGGGGAATGAGCAGTTCTTC; CDR3 protein: CASSMWLAGGNEQFF
D gene: TRBD1; clone size: once; J gene: TRBJ1-1; V gene: TRBV7-9; CDR3 DNA: TGTGCCAGCAGCCAGCAGGACAGGGAGAACACTGAAGCTTTCTTT; CDR3 protein: CASSQQDRENTEAFF
D gene: NA; clone size: NA; J gene: TRBJ1-2; V gene: TRBV27; CDR3 DNA: TGTGCCAGCAGTTTCGTAGGGTCCAACTATGGCTACACCTTC; CDR3 protein: CASSFVGSNYGYTF
D gene: NA; clone size: NA; J gene: TRBJ1-1; V gene: TRBV9; CDR3 DNA: TGTGCCAGCAGCGGGAGGGACATAAGACCCGCTGAAGCTTTCTTT; CDR3 protein: CASSGRDIRPAEAFF
D gene: NA; clone size: NA; J gene: TRBJ1-2; V gene: TRBV4-3; CDR3 DNA: TGCGCCAGCAGCCCCGGAAGGGGAAACTATGGCTACACCTTC; CDR3 protein: CASSPGRGNYGYTF
D gene: NA; clone size: NA; J gene: TRBJ1-5; V gene: TRBV27; CDR3 DNA: TGTGCCAGCAGTTTCTCAGGACGGACGGACCATCAGCCCCAGCATTTT; CDR3 protein: CASSFSGRTDHQPQHF
D gene: NA; clone size: NA; J gene: TRBJ2-2; V gene: TRBV5-6; CDR3 DNA: NA; CDR3 protein: CASSLVGQGIEHRGAVF
D gene: TRBD2; clone size: NA; J gene: TRBJ2-7; V gene: TRBV7-2; CDR3 DNA: TGTGCCAGCAGCTCAGCGGGGGGGTACGAGCAGTACTTC; CDR3 protein: CASSSAGGYEQYF
D gene: NA; clone size: NA; J gene: TRBJ2-7; V gene: TRBV4-1; CDR3 DNA: TGCGCCAGCAGCGAAAACAAGTACTACGAGCAGTACTTC; CDR3 protein: CASSENKYYEQYF
D gene: TRBD1; clone size: NA; J gene: TRBJ1-4; V gene: TRBV19; CDR3 DNA: TGTGCCAGTATTAAGACAGGGGCGGGTGAAAAACTGTTTTTT; CDR3 protein: CASIKTGAGEKLFF
D gene: NA; clone size: few; J gene: TRBJ1-6; V gene: TRBV11-2; CDR3 DNA: TGTGCCAGCAGCCCTCCACGCGGGCTTAATTCACCCCTCCACTTT; CDR3 protein: CASSPPRGLNSPLHF
D gene: NA; clone size: NA; J gene: TRBJ2-5; V gene: TRBV7-6; CDR3 DNA: TGTGCCAGCAACCCAACAGGGGGGGGAGAGACCCAGTACTTC; CDR3 protein: CASNPTGGGETQYF
D gene: TRBD1; clone size: once; J gene: TRBJ1-1; V gene: TRBV9; CDR3 DNA: TGTGCCAGCAGCGATACGGGACAGGGTGGGGCGAACACTGAAGCTTTCTTT; CDR3 protein: CASSDTGQGGANTEAFF
D gene: NA; clone size: NA; J gene: TRBJ2-7; V gene: TRBV9; CDR3 DNA: TGTGCCAGCAGCGTAGAAGGAGGCTCCTACGAGCAGTACTTC; CDR3 protein: CASSVEGGSYEQYF
D gene: TRBD1; clone size: NA; J gene: TRBJ1-5; V gene: TRBV5-1; CDR3 DNA: TGCGCCAGCAGCTTGGGACAGGGGCACCAGCCCCAGCATTTT; CDR3 protein: CASSLGQGHQPQHF